These T cell receptor beta chains were read from a single sample in a study of radiation and T cells in renal cell carcinoma. The assay was immunoSEQ multiplex PCR, and TCRdb's table has in-frame clones only and misses some. The table records around 78,000 clones, roughly 87% of them present only once. The sample consisted of blood, taken from a patient whose treatment included radiotherapy and nephrectomy. These receptors were collected from a woman in her 70s with renal cell carcinoma. The CDR3 runs from the conserved cysteine through the conserved F or W. D genes are given only for firm matches.

TRBV5-4,TRBJ2-5,.,CASKGTTTETQYF
TRBV6-6,TRBJ2-7,.,CASSYGGGPSYEQYF
TRBV19,TRBJ1-2,TRBD1,CASTFQGAEGYTF
TRBV7-6,TRBJ2-2,.,CASSQGHTGELFF
TRBV29-1,TRBJ1-3,.,CSVNLIGSGNTIYF
TRBV9,TRBJ2-3,.,CASSEVGGDTQYF
TRBV14,TRBJ1-1,.,CASSPPGVNTEAFF
TRBV5-1,TRBJ1-5,.,CASSLDGSNQPQHF
TRBV7-8,TRBJ2-7,TRBD1,CASSLQWETGGLYEQYF
TRBV6-6,TRBJ2-3,.,CASSPRDTQYF
TRBV7-2,TRBJ2-5,.,CASGRQASYQETQYF
TRBV4-1,TRBJ1-5,.,CASSQIGGGNQPQHF
TRBV6-5,TRBJ2-7,.,CASSRGSYEQYF
TRBV27,TRBJ2-7,TRBD2,CASSLSGGDLSYEQYF
TRBV5-1,TRBJ2-3,TRBD2,CASSLGSGDGTDTQYF
TRBV5-1,TRBJ1-4,.,CASSLDRAGREKLFF
TRBV15,TRBJ2-2,.,CATSRDLTGELFF
TRBV9,TRBJ1-3,.,CASSVRENTIYF
TRBV30,TRBJ1-5,TRBD1,CAWSGTGYSNQPQHF
TRBV6-1,TRBJ2-3,TRBD2,CASSRAGGLDTQYF
TRBV11-3,TRBJ1-1,.,CASSSSQGGAFF
TRBV6-5,TRBJ2-3,.,CASGSAGFGDTQYF
TRBV5-1,TRBJ1-1,.,CASSLMGSDTEAFF
TRBV10-3,TRBJ1-2,TRBD1,CAISGTGGDGYTF
TRBV9,TRBJ2-7,.,CASSATRAGSEQYF
TRBV28,TRBJ1-4,.,CASSLMDIRGEKLFF
TRBV4-3,TRBJ2-3,TRBD2,CASSQELAGSTDTQYF
TRBV29-1,TRBJ2-5,.,CSVDGRTQETQYF
TRBV5-6,TRBJ1-1,TRBD1,CASFPGQMNTEAFF
TRBV9,TRBJ1-1,.,CASSAGRGNTEAFF
TRBV6-5,TRBJ1-2,.,CASSPGIIGSGYTF
TRBV6-5,TRBJ2-3,.,CASSYRTETDTQYF
TRBV28,TRBJ2-3,TRBD2,CASNPRGTSPSSASDTQYF
TRBV19,TRBJ2-4,.,CASRPSLAKNIQYF
TRBV4-1,TRBJ1-5,.,CASSPIPGDSNQPQHF
TRBV19,TRBJ1-4,TRBD1,CASSPLVGQGSTNEKLFF
TRBV2,TRBJ2-2,TRBD2,CASRGLAVNTGELFF
TRBV6-1,TRBJ1-4,TRBD1,CASSAGTDLLTAGKLFF
TRBV25-1,TRBJ1-2,.,CASSEIGKNGYTF
TRBV29-1,TRBJ1-1,TRBD1,CSVERDRSVNTEAFF
TRBV27,TRBJ2-7,.,CASRSAREKYEQYF